Listed here are 10 T cell receptor beta chains from one sample, sequenced in a study of PD-1 blockade in classical Hodgkin lymphoma. Here immunoSEQ multiplex PCR was the method, and the copy in TCRdb shows in-frame clones only, minus some. This table has more than 140,000 clones, 78% appearing once. Following autologous stem cell transplantation, relapse occurred in every patient, and exposure to brentuximab vedotin varied. The sequencing here drew on peripheral blood mononuclear cells (PBMCs), taken before the second cycle of nivolumab. Receptors were obtained from a human donor with classical Hodgkin lymphoma.

This clone was detected only once. The chain recombines TRBV6-5 with TRBJ2-5; 8 bases match TRBD1. The trim removed 4 bases at V and 6 bases at J, leaving 7 bases unmatched. The germline CDR1 and CDR2 sequences are MNHEY and SVGAGI. CDR3 length equals 14 residues. The CDR3 DNA sequence: TGTGCCAGCAGTTCAGGACAGGGTACGCAGACCCAGTACTTC. It specifies CASSSGQGTQTQYF.

The count of this clone is one. The V gene is TRBV27, the J gene TRBJ2-2; 14 bases map to TRBD2. Germline lookup yields CDR1 MNHEY and CDR2 SMNVEV (reference sequence). CDR3 size: 17 residues. The V gene end was trimmed by 5 bases and the J gene end by 5 bases; junction bases not matched to a gene: 7. The CDR3: CASSPQGLAGATGELFF. The DNA of the CDR3 is TGTGCCAGCAGTCCACAGGGACTAGCGGGAGCGACCGGGGAGCTGTTTTTT.

J is TRBJ2-7 and V is TRBV27; 10 bases are a match to TRBD1. The CDR3 has 15 residues. The germline CDR1 and CDR2 sequences are MNHEY and SMNVEV (reference sequence). V was clipped by 4 bases and J by 6 bases; unmatched bases: 9. CDR3 coding DNA: TGTGCCAGCAGTTCGAGGGGACAGGGGTCGGGCGAGCAGTACTTC. As protein: CASSSRGQGSGEQYF.

The chain links TRBV6-1 to TRBJ2-1; TRBD1 is a possible D gene (5 bases). Trimming took off 1 base at V and 2 bases at J, with 9 bases between the two ends. Germline assignment: CDR1 MNHNS and CDR2 SASEGT. The CDR3 loop spans 15 amino acids. CDR3 nucleotide sequence: TGTGCCAGCAGTGAAGACAGGATGACCTACAATGAGCAGTTCTTC. Encoded protein: CASSEDRMTYNEQFF.

The count of this clone is one. Other nucleotide sequences in the sample specify the same CDR3. The gene calls are TRBV5-6 and TRBJ2-3; maybe TRBD1 (5 bases). Germline lookup yields CDR1 SGHDT and CDR2 YYEEEE. The CDR3 covers 16 residues. The V and J ends lost 4 bases and 0 bases respectively, with 15 bases between them. The CDR3 DNA is TGTGCCAGCAGCGTGGTGGGGCAGGGAAGCACAGATACGCAGTATTTT. Amino acid sequence: CASSVVGQGSTDTQYF. Based on the CDR3 plus reference TRBV5-6 and TRBJ2-3, the full variable domain is DAGVTQSPTHLIKTRGQQVTLRCSPKSGHDTVSWYQQALGQGPQFIFQYYEEEERQRGNFPDRFSGHQFPNYSSELNVNALLLGDSALYLCASSVVGQGSTDTQYFGPGTRLTVL.

The V and J genes are TRBV7-3 and TRBJ2-2; D gene unclear. CDR3 length equals 13 residues. Trimming removed 4 bases from V and 0 bases from J, with 3 bases in between. Germline values: CDR1 SGHTA, CDR2 FQGTGA. CDR3 DNA: TGTGCCAGCAGCTCATCGAACACCGGGGAGCTGTTTTTT. Its protein is CASSSSNTGELFF.

The rearrangement uses TRBV7-3 and TRBJ2-2; 9 bases align to TRBD1. CDR3 length: 17 amino acids. The V gene end was trimmed by 5 bases and the J gene end by 5 bases; junction bases not matched to a gene: 12. Germline CDR1 reads SGHTA; CDR2 reads FQGTGA. CDR3 nucleotide sequence: TGTGCCAGCAGCCCCCGGACAGGGGAGCGTGGAACCGGGGAGCTGTTTTTT. This gives the protein CASSPRTGERGTGELFF. The full variable domain, completed using reference TRBV7-3 and TRBJ2-2, is GAGVSQTPSNKVTEKGKYVELRCDPISGHTALYWYRQSLGQGPEFLIYFQGTGAADDSGLPNDRFFAVRPEGSVSTLKIQRTERGDSAVYLCASSPRTGERGTGELFFGEGSRLTVL.

The J gene is TRBJ1-5, the V gene TRBV30; a weak D match, TRBD1 (6 bases). The CDR3 is 14 residues long. The V gene's germline CDR1 is GTSNPN and CDR2 SVGIG (reference sequence). Between the trimmed V and J ends, which lost 2 bases and 7 bases, there was a span of 15 bases. In nucleotides, the CDR3 is TGTGCCTGGAGTAAGGGGGGGCGCGGACAGCCCCAGCATTTT. Protein: CAWSKGGRGQPQHF.

The chain has TRBV6-6 and TRBJ2-1; 8 nucleotides align to TRBD2. The V and J ends lost 2 bases and 2 bases, in that order; junction bases with no gene match: 5. Germline CDR1 is MNHNY and CDR2 is SVGAGI (reference sequence). The CDR3 runs 16 residues. The CDR3 DNA sequence: TGTGCCAGCAGTTACATAGCGGGGTGGGCCTACAATGAGCAGTTCTTC. Encoded protein: CASSYIAGWAYNEQFF.

This chain links TRBV15 with TRBJ1-1; a possible D gene is TRBD1 (6 bases). The CDR3 extends over 14 amino acids. Deletions cut 3 bases from V and 1 base from J, with 9 bases between. Germline CDR1 is LNHNV and CDR2 is YYDKDF (reference sequence). The CDR3 DNA sequence: TGTGCCACCAGCAGCTTACAGGGGAACACTGAAGCTTTCTTT. This encodes CATSSLQGNTEAFF.